Presented here are 20 T cell receptor beta chains from one specimen sequenced in a study of shared clonotypes between healthy human individuals (dated by TCRdb to about 2020). Library preparation was by the immunoSEQ multiplex PCR assay. In its TCRdb copy, this immuneACCESS table keeps in-frame sequences only and misses some clones. Where compared with another copy, unresolved V genes explain less than half of these, and the others have no known cause. The sample includes 2 million to 2.5 million clones, with about 93% observed a single time. Of the sample, around 1.7% is held by the ten largest clones. CD8 naive samples were CD45RO-negative cells positively selected for CCR7, giving a CD45RA+CCR7+ population that excluded TemRA cells. Sequenced sample: naive CD8+ T cells from PBMCs. The cell subset or site label, read with the paper, signifies: CD45RA+CCR7+. These receptors were taken from a young man in good health. Some clones in this sample may be carry-over from other donors' samples.

The chain links TRBV4-1 to TRBJ2-3; 13 nucleotides line up with TRBD2. Germline CDR1 reads MGHRA; CDR2 reads YSYEKL. Trimming at V came to 4 bases and at J to 2 bases, leaving 6 bases not matched to a gene. This CDR3 has 17 amino acids. CDR3 residues: CASSPTSGRRITDTQYF. The CDR3 DNA reads TGCGCCAGCAGCCCGACTAGCGGGAGGCGGATCACAGATACGCAGTATTTT.

The V call is TRBV9, the J call TRBJ2-1; the match to TRBD2 covers 7 bases. V lost 3 bases, J lost 8 bases, and 14 bases stayed unmatched. The germline V gene encodes CDR1 SGDLS and CDR2 YYNGEE. The CDR3 covers 16 residues. CDR3 in DNA: TGTGCCAGCAGCGCCCTGACTAGCTCCCTCGGCCATGAGCAGTTCTTC. Its translation: CASSALTSSLGHEQFF.

The V gene is TRBV15, the J gene TRBJ2-5, with D tentatively TRBD1 or TRBD2 (5 bases each). This CDR3 has 14 residues. CDR1 and CDR2 from the germline V gene are LNHNV and YYDKDF (reference sequence). The V and J ends lost 5 bases and 4 bases respectively, with 14 bases between them. CDR3 amino acids: CATSPRGTVETQYF. DNA of the CDR3: TGTGCCACCAGCCCCCGTGGGACGGTAGAGACCCAGTACTTC.

This rearrangement joins TRBV27 to TRBJ2-3; D possibly corresponds to TRBD1 (7 bases). This CDR3 is 14 amino acids long. V lost 3 bases to trimming and J lost 4 bases, with 11 bases between them. The V gene's germline CDR1 is MNHEY and CDR2 SMNVEV (reference sequence). CDR3 coding DNA: TGTGCCAGCAGTTTGGCGGGACAGTCAGATACGCAGTATTTT. This gives the protein CASSLAGQSDTQYF.

The chain joins TRBV5-4 to TRBJ2-7; D ambiguous. Trimming removed 2 bases from V and 7 bases from J, with 10 bases in between. This CDR3 region has 12 residues. In germline, CDR1 is SGHNT, CDR2 YYREEE (reference sequence). The CDR3: CASSFGPGEQYF. The DNA of the CDR3 is TGTGCCAGCAGCTTCGGCCCTGGGGAGCAGTACTTC.

As concerns this clone: This sample also contains other DNA sequences that code for the same CDR3. The chain is built from TRBV4-1 and TRBJ1-1; D call uncertain. CDR3 size: 15 residues. Germline V gene sequence: CDR1 MGHRA, CDR2 YSYEKL. V lost 1 base and J 1 base, leaving 10 bases between the germline ends. Here the CDR3 DNA reads TGCGCCAGCAGCCAAGTTTCCACAGCGAACACTGAAGCTTTCTTT. Its translation: CASSQVSTANTEAFF.

The rearrangement joins TRBV27 to TRBJ2-3; D not resolved. The V gene's germline CDR1 is MNHEY and CDR2 SMNVEV (reference sequence). Trimming left V 3 bases short and J 4 bases short, with 17 bases between. The CDR3 length is 16 residues. CDR3 in amino acids: CASSFLGPMKADTQYF. CDR3 coding DNA: TGTGCCAGCAGTTTTCTCGGACCAATGAAGGCAGATACGCAGTATTTT.

This sequence joins TRBV29-1 and TRBJ2-7; TRBD1 might be the D (6 bases). With 5 bases removed from V and 3 bases from J, the gap between germline ends came to 14 bases. Germline lookup yields CDR1 SQVTM and CDR2 ANQGSEA. The CDR3 spans 13 residues. The CDR3, as DNA: TGCAGCGTTCGCGCCGACAGGAACTACGAGCAGTACTTC. It codes for CSVRADRNYEQYF.

The chain uses TRBV10-3 and TRBJ2-7; the D is unclear. The CDR3 spans 12 residues. V dropped 4 bases and J dropped 4 bases, with 8 bases sitting between them. Germline CDR1 and CDR2: ENHRY and SYGVKD. The CDR3 bases are TGTGCCATCAGTGGGACCTTTTACGAGCAGTACTTC. Protein product: CAISGTFYEQYF.

This sequence joins TRBV4-1 and TRBJ2-5; 9 bases line up with TRBD1. The ends lost 4 bases at V and 1 base at J; junction bases unmatched: 10. This CDR3 comprises 17 residues. The germline V gene encodes CDR1 MGHRA and CDR2 YSYEKL. The CDR3 spells CASSLRQGGTGQETQYF. Here the CDR3 DNA reads TGCGCCAGCAGCCTCCGACAGGGGGGAACTGGCCAAGAGACCCAGTACTTC.

The gene calls are TRBV30 and TRBJ2-5; 14 nucleotides match TRBD2. The CDR3 length is 16 residues. The V gene end was trimmed by 2 bases and the J gene end by 4 bases; junction bases not matched to a gene: 6. Germline V gives CDR1 GTSNPN, CDR2 SVGIG (reference sequence). Here the CDR3 reads CAWSSPGLAGVETQYF. The CDR3 DNA follows: TGTGCCTGGAGTTCCCCGGGACTAGCGGGAGTAGAGACCCAGTACTTC.

This rearrangement joins TRBV4-1 to TRBJ2-1, with TRBD2 matching 7 bases. This CDR3 is built from 18 residues. The V gene's germline CDR1 is MGHRA and CDR2 YSYEKL. Germline trimming cut 3 bases from V and 5 bases from J; bases unmatched to any gene: 16. The CDR3 sequence is CASSHGGWASGNHNEQFF. CDR3 DNA: TGCGCCAGCAGCCATGGCGGATGGGCTAGCGGAAACCACAATGAGCAGTTCTTC.

This clone came up once. The chain combines TRBV2 with TRBJ2-7; 10 nucleotides agree with TRBD2. This CDR3 region has 15 residues. The V segment lost 3 bases and the J segment 4 bases; nucleotides outside the gene matches: 6. The germline V gene encodes CDR1 SNHLY and CDR2 FYNNEI. This CDR3 is CASSESTSGTYEQYF. The CDR3 DNA is TGTGCCAGCAGTGAGTCAACTAGCGGGACTTACGAGCAGTACTTC.

The V and J genes are TRBV19 and TRBJ2-6; no clear D gene. The V end was cut by 3 bases, the J end by 2 bases, with 11 bases between. This CDR3 comprises 16 residues. The germline V gene encodes CDR1 LNHDA and CDR2 SQIVND (reference sequence). CDR3 sequence: CASSITGFAGANVLTF. CDR3 nucleotide sequence: TGTGCCAGTAGTATCACCGGGTTTGCTGGGGCCAACGTCCTGACTTTC.

In the case of this clone: Other DNA sequences from this sample encode an identical CDR3 as well. The CDR3 loop is CASSVVGSGANVLTF. As DNA, the CDR3 is TGTGCCAGCAGCGTAGTAGGGTCGGGGGCCAACGTCCTGACTTTC. The V and J genes are TRBV9 and TRBJ2-6; the D is unclear. With 0 bases removed from V and 4 bases from J, the gap between germline ends came to 8 bases. The CDR3 covers 15 residues. CDR1 SGDLS and CDR2 YYNGEE come from the germline V gene.

The CDR3, as DNA: TGTGCCAGCAGCTTGGTCGGTGAGGGGGGAATGACTGAAGCTTTCTTT. Translated, it gives CASSLVGEGGMTEAFF. The chain carries TRBV5-8 and TRBJ1-1; D might be TRBD1 (6 bases). Germline V lookup: CDR1 SGHTS, CDR2 YDEGEE. The CDR3 covers 16 residues. Trimming removed 0 bases at V and 5 bases at J, with 17 bases between.

V gene TRBV7-3 combines with J gene TRBJ2-4; D remains unclear. The CDR3 is 16 residues long. Trimming took 5 bases from V and 2 from J, leaving 16 bases between them. Looked up from germline, CDR1 is SGHTA and CDR2 is FQGTGA. CDR3 loop: CASSLLRRETKNIQYF. CDR3 in DNA: TGTGCCAGCAGCCTATTACGGCGTGAAACCAAAAACATTCAGTACTTC.

The chain carries TRBV6-1 and TRBJ2-7, with D unresolved. The CDR3 spans 13 residues. Germline V gene data show CDR1 as MNHNS and CDR2 as SASEGT. With 2 bases removed from V and 7 bases from J, the gap between germline ends came to 12 bases. The CDR3 region has the DNA TGTGCCAGCAGTGAATGGTTGCAGCGTGAGCAGTACTTC. This encodes CASSEWLQREQYF.

The chain has TRBV4-3 and TRBJ2-7; perhaps TRBD1 as D (6 bases). The CDR3 is 14 residues long. V gave up 3 bases and J gave up 6 bases, with 15 bases separating them. The germline CDR1 and CDR2 sequences are LGHNA and YSLEER. The CDR3 is CASSQSQGSSEQYF. In nucleotides, the CDR3 is TGCGCCAGCAGCCAGTCACAGGGATCTTCCGAGCAGTACTTC.

The chain couples TRBV9 to TRBJ2-1; 11 bases line up with TRBD2. CDR3 length equals 18 residues. Germline V gene data show CDR1 as SGDLS and CDR2 as YYNGEE. With 4 bases clipped from V and 7 bases from J, the junction kept 16 bases outside the gene matches. CDR3 protein: CASSPRRTSGLAANEQFF. The CDR3 DNA is TGTGCCAGCAGCCCCCGGAGGACATCGGGACTAGCGGCAAATGAGCAGTTCTTC. The full variable domain, its missing parts supplied by reference TRBV9 and TRBJ2-1, is DSGVTQTPKHLITATGQRVTLRCSPRSGDLSVYWYQQSLDQGLQFLIQYYNGEERAKGNILERFSAQQFPDLHSELNLSSLELGDSALYFCASSPRRTSGLAANEQFFGPGTRLTVL.